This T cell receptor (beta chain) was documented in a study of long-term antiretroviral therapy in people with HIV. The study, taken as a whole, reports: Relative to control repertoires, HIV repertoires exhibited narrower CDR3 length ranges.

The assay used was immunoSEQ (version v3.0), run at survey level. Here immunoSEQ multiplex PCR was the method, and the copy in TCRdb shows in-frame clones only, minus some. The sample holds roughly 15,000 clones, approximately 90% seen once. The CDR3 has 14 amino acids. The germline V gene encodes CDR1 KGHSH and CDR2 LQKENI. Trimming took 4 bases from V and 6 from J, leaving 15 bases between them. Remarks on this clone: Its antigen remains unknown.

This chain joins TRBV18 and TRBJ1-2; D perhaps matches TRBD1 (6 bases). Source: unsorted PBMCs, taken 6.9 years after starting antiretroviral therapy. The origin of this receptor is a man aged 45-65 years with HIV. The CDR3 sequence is CASSHRAGLDGYTF. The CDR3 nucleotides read TGTGCCAGCTCACACAGGGCGGGGCTTGATGGCTACACCTTC.